What follows are 2 T cell receptor beta chains derived from one specimen sequenced in a study of cytomegalovirus exposure and HLA in healthy donors. Use of 60 Vbeta and 13 Jbeta primers characterized the PCR. TCRdb keeps only in-frame clones here, not all; method: immunoSEQ multiplex PCR. Here the sample spans 240,000 or so clones, roughly four fifths being singletons. The sequenced material came from PBMCs. These receptor sequences come from an older woman in good health and CMV-seropositive.

The chain recombines TRBV2 with TRBJ1-4; the D gene is possibly TRBD1 (6 bases). CDR3 length: 15 amino acids. Germline lookup yields CDR1 SNHLY and CDR2 FYNNEI. V was cut by 4 bases and J by 3 bases, with 12 bases left in between. CDR3 in DNA: TGTGCCAGCAGTGGGTTGGACAGACCTAATGAAAAACTGTTTTTT. Its protein is CASSGLDRPNEKLFF.

This clone was counted once. The rearrangement links TRBV27 to TRBJ2-3, with 7 bases matching TRBD2. The CDR3 extends over 16 amino acids. Trimming took 8 bases from V and 4 from J; bases not matched to a gene: 15. The germline CDR1 and CDR2 sequences are MNHEY and SMNVEV (reference sequence). In DNA, the CDR3 is TGTGCCAGCTCCTGGGAGGGACTTCAAGGAGCAGATACGCAGTATTTT. As protein: CASSWEGLQGADTQYF.